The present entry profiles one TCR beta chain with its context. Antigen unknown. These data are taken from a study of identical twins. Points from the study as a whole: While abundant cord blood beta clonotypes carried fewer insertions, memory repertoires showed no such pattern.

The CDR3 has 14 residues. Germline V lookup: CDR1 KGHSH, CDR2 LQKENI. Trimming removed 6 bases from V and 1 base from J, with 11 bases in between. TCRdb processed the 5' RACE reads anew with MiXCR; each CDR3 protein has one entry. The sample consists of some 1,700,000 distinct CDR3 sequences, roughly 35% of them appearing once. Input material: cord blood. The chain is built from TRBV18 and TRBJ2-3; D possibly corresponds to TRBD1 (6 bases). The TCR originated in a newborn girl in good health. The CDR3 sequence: CASSTGRGTDTQYF. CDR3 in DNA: TGTGCCAGCTCGACAGGACGGGGCACAGATACGCAGTATTTT.